A single sample gave rise to the 25 T cell receptor beta chains below, sequenced in a study of cytomegalovirus exposure and HLA in healthy donors (dated by TCRdb to 2016 to 2017). Libraries were constructed by the immunoSEQ multiplex PCR assay. A mixture of 60 forward primers for TCR Vbeta segments and 13 reverse primers for TCR Jbeta segments was used in the multiplex PCR. TCRdb limited this immuneACCESS table to in-frame rearrangements with V and J called. A share of clones is missing; checked studies link under half to unresolved V genes, and the rest is unexplained. This sample is represented by 85,000 to 100,000 clones; less than 80% of them were singletons. The ten largest account for 4.1% of the sample. What was sequenced was PBMCs. These TCRs come from a woman in her 40s in good health and CMV-seropositive.

V gene TRBV6-6 combines with J gene TRBJ2-7, with 8 bases aligning to TRBD1. The CDR3 sequence is 15 residues long. After removal of 4 bases from V and 5 bases from J, the junction contained 10 bases not matched to a gene. Looked up from germline, CDR1 is MNHNY and CDR2 is SVGAGI (reference sequence). This CDR3 reads CASSSPPTGDDEQYF. CDR3 nucleotides: TGTGCCAGCAGTTCCCCCCCGACAGGGGACGACGAGCAGTACTTC.

The genes are TRBV7-6 and TRBJ2-5; 8 bases align to TRBD1. The V gene end was trimmed by 5 bases and the J gene end by 5 bases; junction bases not matched to a gene: 10. CDR3 length: 15 residues. The germline CDR1 and CDR2 sequences are SGHVS and FNYEAQ. The DNA of the CDR3 is TGTGCCAGCAGCCCCGGCCGGACAGGGAGGGAGACCCAGTACTTC. Translated, it gives CASSPGRTGRETQYF.

V is TRBV28 and J is TRBJ2-3; a weak D match, TRBD1 (5 bases). This CDR3 is built from 12 residues. Germline CDR1 reads MDHEN; CDR2 reads SYDVKM. V was trimmed by 5 bases and J by 5 bases, leaving 8 bases between them. The CDR3 loop reads CASSNQGDTQYF. The CDR3 DNA is TGTGCCAGCAGTAATCAGGGAGATACGCAGTATTTT.

The chain recombines TRBV5-6 with TRBJ2-7; 9 bases map to TRBD2. The germline CDR1 and CDR2 sequences are SGHDT and YYEEEE. V was pared by 5 bases and J by 1 base, with 4 bases of the junction left unmatched. This CDR3 spans 14 amino acids. CDR3 coding DNA: TGTGCCAGCAGGTATACTAGCGGGTCCTACGAGCAGTACTTC. This codes for CASRYTSGSYEQYF.

V is TRBV5-1 and J is TRBJ2-7; D is undetermined. CDR3 length equals 16 residues. Trimming took 0 bases from V and 3 from J, leaving 16 bases between them. Per the germline V gene, CDR1 is SGHRS and CDR2 is YFSETQ. The DNA for the CDR3 is TGCGCCAGCAGCTTGGGGGCAGAACCCTTTTTCTACGAGCAGTACTTC. Residues: CASSLGAEPFFYEQYF.

This clone was detected a few times. This rearrangement joins TRBV10-3 to TRBJ1-2, with D unresolved. Germline CDR1 is ENHRY and CDR2 is SYGVKD. Trimming left V 8 bases short and J 0 bases short, with 13 bases between. The CDR3 consists of 14 residues. CDR3 in DNA: TGTGCCATCCGGGCCGCGGGAGCTAACTATGGCTACACCTTC. Translated, it gives CAIRAAGANYGYTF.

The DNA of the CDR3 is TGCGCCAGCAGCCTCAACTACCAAGAGACCCAGTACTTC. It codes for CASSLNYQETQYF. The rearrangement links TRBV5-1 to TRBJ2-5; the D is unclear. Deletions cut 4 bases from V and 0 bases from J, with 7 bases between. Germline V gene sequence: CDR1 SGHRS, CDR2 YFSETQ. The CDR3 has 13 amino acids.

This chain joins TRBV7-9 and TRBJ2-7, with a possible D match to TRBD1 (5 bases). The CDR3 consists of 14 residues. Trimming shortened V by 2 bases and J by 4 bases, and 12 bases separated the two germline ends. In germline, CDR1 is SEHNR, CDR2 FQNEAQ (reference sequence). CDR3 residues: CASSLSTVAYEQYF. CDR3 coding DNA: TGTGCCAGCAGCTTATCGACAGTGGCGTACGAGCAGTACTTC.

The CDR3 region has the DNA TGTGCCAGCAGCCCCCCCCCGGGGGGCTACACCTTC. This codes for CASSPPPGGYTF. The gene calls are TRBV7-2 and TRBJ1-2; D is unresolved. This CDR3 has 12 residues. CDR1 is SGHTA and CDR2 is FQGNSA in the germline V gene. The germline V and J ends were trimmed by 5 bases and 8 bases, with 12 bases remaining between them.

This sequence joins TRBV7-9 and TRBJ1-2; 7 bases are a match to TRBD1. The CDR3 contains 17 residues. CDR1 SEHNR and CDR2 FQNEAQ come from the germline V gene (reference sequence). V dropped 3 bases and J dropped 6; count of bases not matched to a gene: 16. The CDR3 nucleotides read TGTGCCAGCAGCTTGGGTCAAATGGGACAGTATCGGGATGGCTACACCTTC. Translated, it gives CASSLGQMGQYRDGYTF.

V and J are TRBV4-1 and TRBJ2-1; 7 nucleotides align to TRBD1. CDR1 is MGHRA, CDR2 YSYEKL, per germline. V gave up 5 bases and J gave up 7 bases; unmatched junction bases: 5. This CDR3 has 13 residues. Written as DNA, the CDR3 is TGCGCCAGCAGCTATACACAGGGGAATGAGCAGTTCTTC. Its protein is CASSYTQGNEQFF.

This rearrangement joins TRBV7-9 to TRBJ2-2; D is perhaps TRBD1 (6 bases). The germline V gene has CDR1 SEHNR and CDR2 FQNEAQ (reference sequence). This CDR3 is built from 14 residues. Trimming cost V 3 bases and J 2 bases, with 7 bases left between them. The CDR3 region has the DNA TGTGCCAGCAGCTTGGGGGCCAACACCGGGGAGCTGTTTTTT. Protein: CASSLGANTGELFF.

The chain couples TRBV2 to TRBJ2-1, with 9 bases aligning to TRBD2. Germline CDR1 SNHLY, CDR2 FYNNEI. The CDR3 contains 13 residues. V shed 6 bases and J 8 bases; nucleotides not matched to a gene: 5. This CDR3 reads CASRASGVYEQFF. Written as DNA, the CDR3 is TGTGCCAGCAGGGCTAGCGGGGTCTATGAGCAGTTCTTC.

The rearrangement links TRBV5-1 to TRBJ1-1; 7 nucleotides align to TRBD1. The CDR3 is made up of 13 amino acids. The V gene's germline CDR1 is SGHRS and CDR2 YFSETQ. The trim removed 7 bases at V and 4 bases at J, leaving 7 bases unmatched. CDR3 sequence (DNA): TGCGCCAGCGGACAGGCTGGAACCACTGAAGCTTTCTTT. It encodes CASGQAGTTEAFF.

The gene calls are TRBV6-6 and TRBJ1-5; maybe TRBD1 (6 bases). CDR3 size: 16 residues. CDR1 and CDR2 (germline): MNHNY, SVGAGI (reference sequence). V lost 2 bases to trimming and J lost 4 bases, with 15 bases between them. The CDR3 nucleotides read TGTGCCAGCAGTTACCCGGGGGGGCTCCGGAATCAGCCCCAGCATTTT. Translated: CASSYPGGLRNQPQHF.

The rearrangement links TRBV6-1 to TRBJ2-7; 11 bases match TRBD2. There are 14 residues in the CDR3. The V and J ends lost 5 bases and 5 bases, in that order; junction bases with no gene match: 5. Germline CDR1 and CDR2: MNHNS and SASEGT. The CDR3 here is CASSSGTSGNEQYF. CDR3 DNA sequence: TGTGCCAGCAGTTCCGGGACTAGCGGCAACGAGCAGTACTTC.

For the CDR3, the DNA is TGCGCCAGCAGCTTGGGTCCCCTAGCCAGGACCTATGGCTACACCTTC. Translated: CASSLGPLARTYGYTF. This chain connects TRBV5-1 to TRBJ1-2; no reliable D call. V lost 0 bases and J 4 bases, leaving 16 bases between the germline ends. Germline CDR1 and CDR2: SGHRS and YFSETQ. This CDR3 contains 16 residues.

The chain links TRBV28 to TRBJ2-7; TRBD1 matches 11 bases. V lost 4 bases and J lost 0; bases outside the gene matches: 5. Germline loops: CDR1 MDHEN, CDR2 SYDVKM. This CDR3 has 16 residues. CDR3 nucleotides: TGTGCCAGCAGTTCTCCCGGGACAGGGGGCTCCTACGAGCAGTACTTC. It codes for CASSSPGTGGSYEQYF.

The chain links TRBV28 to TRBJ1-1, with D tentatively TRBD1 (6 bases). Germline CDR1 reads MDHEN; CDR2 reads SYDVKM. CDR3 length: 14 residues. Trimming stripped 6 bases from V and 1 base from J, with 12 bases between. The CDR3 DNA sequence: TGTGCCAGCAGCCCCGGGGACACGAACACTGAAGCTTTCTTT. Translation: CASSPGDTNTEAFF.

The J gene is TRBJ2-1, the V gene TRBV27; 15 positions agree with TRBD2. CDR3 length: 19 residues. CDR1 is MNHEY, CDR2 SMNVEV, per germline (reference sequence). J gave up 3 bases and V 7 bases, and 13 bases lay outside the gene matches. The CDR3 protein is CASTAFGLAGGYNYNEQFF. CDR3 coding DNA: TGTGCCAGCACCGCCTTCGGACTAGCGGGAGGGTATAACTACAATGAGCAGTTCTTC.

This clone appeared a single time. The J gene is TRBJ2-3, the V gene TRBV1; the DNA was not compared with TRBD1, the D call given in the table. TRBV1 is an annotated pseudogene. This CDR3 contains 13 residues. The DNA of the CDR3 is TGCACCAGCAGCCAAGGGCAATCAGATACGCAGTATTTT. This translates into CTSSQGQSDTQYF.

The chain's CDR3 is CASSLQRGKETQYF. The CDR3 DNA reads TGTGCCAGCAGCTTACAGCGGGGCAAAGAGACCCAGTACTTC. This chain connects TRBV7-2 to TRBJ2-5; 7 positions agree with TRBD2. The CDR3 covers 14 residues. CDR1 is SGHTA, CDR2 FQGNSA, per germline. Trimming cost V 2 bases and J 3 bases; bases outside gene matches: 3.

The V and J genes are TRBV18 and TRBJ2-2; TRBD1 matches 11 bases. The CDR3 totals 15 residues. The junction had 3 bases not matched to a gene; V was cut back by 3 bases and J by 6 bases. Germline V gene data show CDR1 as KGHSH and CDR2 as LQKENI. The DNA for the CDR3 is TGTGCCAGCTCACCCGGGACAGGGGGAGCCGGGGAGCTGTTTTTT. Translating gives CASSPGTGGAGELFF. Supplemented by reference TRBV18 and TRBJ2-2, the full variable domain reads NAGVMQNPRHLVRRRGQEARLRCSPMKGHSHVYWYRQLPEEGLKFMVYLQKENIIDESGMPKERFSAEFPKEGPSILRIQQVVRGDSAAYFCASSPGTGGAGELFFGEGSRLTVL.

The gene calls are TRBV7-9 and TRBJ1-4; 7 nucleotides align to TRBD1. CDR1 SEHNR and CDR2 FQNEAQ come from the germline V gene (reference sequence). Trimming took 5 bases from V and 7 from J; bases not matched to a gene: 10. This CDR3 spans 15 amino acids. This chain's CDR3 is CASSHGGGNPEKLFF. CDR3 nucleotides: TGTGCCAGCAGCCACGGAGGGGGCAACCCTGAAAAACTGTTTTTT.

This chain uses TRBV28 with TRBJ1-2; TRBD1 aligns across 10 bases. Germline CDR1 and CDR2: MDHEN and SYDVKM. The CDR3 extends over 19 amino acids. V lost 7 bases, J lost 5 bases, and 22 bases stayed unmatched. Here the CDR3 DNA reads TGTGCCAGCAATTCACAGGGATTGTGGGGACAGGGGATCCCGTATGGCTACACCTTC. Encoded protein: CASNSQGLWGQGIPYGYTF.